Shown below are 2 T cell receptor beta chains from a single sample sequenced in a study of blood T cells in healthy people across ages. A sample-barcoded 5' primer and a J-beta primer mix were used in a second PCR of about 7 to 12 cycles. TCRdb fed the 5' RACE reads into MiXCR, producing one record per CDR3 protein. The data hold about 830,000 distinct CDR3 sequences, with roughly 60% observed a single time. Sequenced material: blood. These receptors came from a man aged 25 to 45 in good health.

This clonotype has just a few counts. The chain employs TRBV10-3 and TRBJ2-1; the D is unclear. The CDR3 runs 11 residues. Germline CDR1 ENHRY, CDR2 SYGVKD. Trimming took 2 bases from V and 7 from J, leaving 3 bases between them. CDR3 amino acids: CAISENNEQFF. CDR3 in DNA: TGTGCCATCAGTGAGAATAATGAGCAGTTCTTC.

The chain couples TRBV21-1 to TRBJ2-7; the DNA was not compared with TRBD2, the D call given in the table. TRBV21-1 is annotated as a pseudogene. The CDR3 has 14 residues. CDR3 protein: CASSTGAARAEQYF. The CDR3, as DNA: TGTGCCAGCAGCACAGGAGCCGCTCGGGCCGAGCAGTACTTC.